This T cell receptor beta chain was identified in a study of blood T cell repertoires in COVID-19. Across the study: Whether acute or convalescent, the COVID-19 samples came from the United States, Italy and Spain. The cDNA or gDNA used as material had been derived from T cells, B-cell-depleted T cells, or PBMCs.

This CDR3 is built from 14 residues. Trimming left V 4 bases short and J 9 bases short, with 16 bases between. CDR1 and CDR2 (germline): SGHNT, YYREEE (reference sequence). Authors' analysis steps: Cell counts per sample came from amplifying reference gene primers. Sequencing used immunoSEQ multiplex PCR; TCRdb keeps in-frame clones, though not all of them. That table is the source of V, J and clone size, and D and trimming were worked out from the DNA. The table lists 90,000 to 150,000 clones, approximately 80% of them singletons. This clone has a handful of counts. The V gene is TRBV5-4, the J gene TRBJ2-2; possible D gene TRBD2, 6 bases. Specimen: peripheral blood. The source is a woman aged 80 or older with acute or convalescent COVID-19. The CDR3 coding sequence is TGTGCCAGCAGCACCGGGACTTCTCACCGGGAGCTGTTTTTT. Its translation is CASSTGTSHRELFF. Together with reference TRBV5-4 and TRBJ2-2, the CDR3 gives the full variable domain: ETGVTQSPTHLIKTRGQQVTLRCSSQSGHNTVSWYQQALGQGPQFIFQYYREEENGRGNFPPRFSGLQFPNYSSELNVNALELDDSALYLCASSTGTSHRELFFGEGSRLTVL.